This T cell receptor beta chain was identified during a study of PD-L1 blockade in urothelial cancer. This table comes from immunoSEQ multiplex PCR, and its TCRdb copy is limited to in-frame clones, with some not included. Among 30,000 to 40,000 clones, around 90% were seen once, and the ten largest hold roughly 7.6%. The CDR3 sequence is 14 residues long. V lost 4 bases and J 3 bases, leaving 10 bases between the germline ends. In germline, CDR1 is MGHDK, CDR2 SYGVNS. There are a few counts of this clone. The receptor's source is a man aged 70 or older with urothelial cancer. The chain couples TRBV25-1 to TRBJ1-5; possibly TRBD1 for D (6 bases). The sample consisted of PBMCs, taken around atezolizumab (anti-PD-L1) treatment. CDR3 DNA sequence: TGTGCCAGCAGTGGTCAGGGACACAATCAGCCCCAGCATTTT. Translated, it gives CASSGQGHNQPQHF.